This TCR beta chain was sequenced in a study of PD-L1 blockade in urothelial cancer. Study in general: Enrolled patients had been treated previously with 0 to 3 chemotherapy regimens. Investigators checked blood 3 weeks (second dose) and 6 weeks after treatment start. Blood-derived samples held a median about 130,000 T cells.

The time point: peripheral blood 6 weeks after treatment start. TCRdb's table, derived via immunoSEQ multiplex PCR, lists solely in-frame clones and lacks some. The sample has around 87,000 clones; around four fifths are singletons. The CDR3 totals 15 residues. The sequences come from PBMCs, collected around atezolizumab (anti-PD-L1) treatment. V usage is TRBV21-1 and J usage is TRBJ1-1. TRBV21-1 is given as a pseudogene. The TCR sequence derives from a man between 70 and 80 years old with urothelial cancer. CDR3 sequence reads: CASSKWGGAKTEAFF. The CDR3 DNA reads as TGTGCCAGCAGCAAATGGGGGGGGGCGAAGACTGAAGCTTTCTTT.